This T cell receptor beta chain was identified in a study of T cell changes during pregnancy in multiple sclerosis. The data were produced by immunoSEQ multiplex PCR, yet TCRdb's version contains in-frame clones alone and is incomplete. The repertoire consists of 50,000 to 55,000 clones, with roughly 91% occurring once and the leading ten covering less than 0.6%. The germline V gene encodes CDR1 SGHAT and CDR2 FQNNGV. Trimming took off 1 base at V and 2 bases at J, with 12 bases between the two ends. CDR3 length: 15 amino acids. The source was CD4+ T cells from peripheral blood mononuclear cells, collected in the third trimester of pregnancy. The chain is built from TRBV11-2 and TRBJ2-7; D call uncertain. The clonotype comes from a female donor with multiple sclerosis, enrolled in a pregnancy study. CDR3 sequence (DNA): TGTGCCAGCAGCTTAGGACCGGGTTATGCCTACGAGCAGTACTTC. The encoded protein is CASSLGPGYAYEQYF.